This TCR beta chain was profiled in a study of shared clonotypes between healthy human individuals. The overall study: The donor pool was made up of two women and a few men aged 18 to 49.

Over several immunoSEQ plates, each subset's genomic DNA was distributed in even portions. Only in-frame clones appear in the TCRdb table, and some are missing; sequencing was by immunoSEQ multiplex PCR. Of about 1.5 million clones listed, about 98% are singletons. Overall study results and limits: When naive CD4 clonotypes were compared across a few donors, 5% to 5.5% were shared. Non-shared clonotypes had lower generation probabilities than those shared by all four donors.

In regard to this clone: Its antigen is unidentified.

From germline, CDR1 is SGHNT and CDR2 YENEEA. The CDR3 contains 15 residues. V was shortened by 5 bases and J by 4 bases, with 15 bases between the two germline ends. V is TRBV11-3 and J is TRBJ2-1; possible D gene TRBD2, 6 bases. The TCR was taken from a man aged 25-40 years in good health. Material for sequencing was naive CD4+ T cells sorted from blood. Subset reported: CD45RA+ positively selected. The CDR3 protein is CASSPGREPYNEQFF. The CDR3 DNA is TGTGCCAGCAGCCCTGGGCGGGAACCTTACAATGAGCAGTTCTTC.